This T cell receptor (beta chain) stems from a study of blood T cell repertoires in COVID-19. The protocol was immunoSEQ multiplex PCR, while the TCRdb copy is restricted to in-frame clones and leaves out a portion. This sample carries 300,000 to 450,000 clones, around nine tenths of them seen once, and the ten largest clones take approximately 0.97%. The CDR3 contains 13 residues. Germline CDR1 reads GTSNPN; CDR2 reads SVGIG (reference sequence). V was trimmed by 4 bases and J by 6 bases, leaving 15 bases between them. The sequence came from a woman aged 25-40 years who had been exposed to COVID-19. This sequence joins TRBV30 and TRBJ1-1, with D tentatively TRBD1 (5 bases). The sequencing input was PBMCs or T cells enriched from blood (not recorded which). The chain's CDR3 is CAWKGLGLPEAFF. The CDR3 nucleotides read TGTGCCTGGAAGGGGTTGGGGCTGCCTGAAGCTTTCTTT. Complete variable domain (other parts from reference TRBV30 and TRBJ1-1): SQTIHQWPATLVQPVGSPLSLECTVEGTSNPNLYWYRQAAGRGLQLLFYSVGIGQISSEVPQNLSASRPQDRQFILSSKKLLLSDSGFYLCAWKGLGLPEAFFGQGTRLTVV.